The 20 T cell receptor beta chains below come from one sample, sequenced in a study of shared clonotypes between healthy human individuals. Some clones are missing from TCRdb's copy, which holds only in-frame ones; the method was immunoSEQ multiplex PCR. This table holds about 2 million clones, 85% to 95% found once. The sequenced material came from naive CD4+ T cells sorted from blood. Sample subset: CD45RA+ positively selected. The origin of the receptors is a man aged 18-30 years in good health.

The rearrangement joins TRBV7-9 to TRBJ2-5; 12 nucleotides match TRBD1. V lost 5 bases and J lost 11; bases outside the gene matches: 15. The CDR3 spans 16 residues. Germline V gives CDR1 SEHNR, CDR2 FQNEAQ (reference sequence). CDR3 residues: CASSLRWGQGAEEQYF. CDR3 bases: TGTGCCAGCAGCCTGCGGTGGGGACAGGGGGCGGAAGAGCAGTACTTC.

The chain carries TRBV5-1 and TRBJ2-1; the match to TRBD1 covers 8 bases. V gave up 2 bases and J gave up 5 bases; unmatched junction bases: 6. CDR3 length: 15 residues. The V gene's germline CDR1 is SGHRS and CDR2 YFSETQ. The CDR3 coding sequence is TGCGCCAGCAGCTTTTCAGGGGGCACACACAATGAGCAGTTCTTC. Encoded protein: CASSFSGGTHNEQFF.

The V gene is TRBV7-2, the J gene TRBJ2-7; 10 positions agree with TRBD2. Germline values: CDR1 SGHTA, CDR2 FQGNSA. After removal of 5 bases from V and 0 bases from J, the junction contained 7 bases not matched to a gene. This CDR3 is 16 amino acids long. As DNA, the CDR3 is TGTGCCAGCAGCCGAATAGCGGGAGGTTTCTCCTACGAGCAGTACTTC. Amino acid sequence: CASSRIAGGFSYEQYF. Drawing the rest from reference TRBV7-2 and TRBJ2-7, the complete variable domain is GAGVSQSPSNKVTEKGKDVELRCDPISGHTALYWYRQSLGQGLEFLIYFQGNSAPDKSGLPSDRFSAERTGGSVSTLTIQRTQQEDSAVYLCASSRIAGGFSYEQYFGPGTRLTVT.

The chain links TRBV5-1 to TRBJ1-1, with D possibly matching TRBD1 (5 bases). The CDR3 sequence is 16 residues long. The germline V and J ends were trimmed by 7 bases and 2 bases, with 21 bases remaining between them. The V gene's germline CDR1 is SGHRS and CDR2 YFSETQ. CDR3 region: CASRKTMGQINTEAFF. CDR3 coding DNA: TGCGCCAGCCGTAAAACGATGGGGCAGATTAACACTGAAGCTTTCTTT.

This sequence joins TRBV18 and TRBJ1-1; D gene unclear. V was clipped by 5 bases and J by 6 bases, with 16 bases between them. Germline lookup yields CDR1 KGHSH and CDR2 LQKENI. The CDR3 runs 14 residues. DNA of the CDR3: TGTGCCAGCTCATCCTTCCGGGAGAGCGCTGAAGCTTTCTTT. It translates to CASSSFRESAEAFF.

V usage is TRBV6-1 and J usage is TRBJ2-3; D is uncertain. The CDR3 runs to 12 residues. Germline V gene data show CDR1 as MNHNS and CDR2 as SASEGT. Trimming left V 2 bases short and J 8 bases short, with 8 bases between. CDR3 protein: CASSETYLTQYF. The CDR3 coding sequence is TGTGCCAGCAGTGAAACCTACCTTACGCAGTATTTT.

The gene calls are TRBV7-9 and TRBJ2-3; TRBD1 agrees at 7 bases. Per the germline V gene, CDR1 is SEHNR and CDR2 is FQNEAQ (reference sequence). This CDR3 is built from 16 residues. With V trimmed by 6 bases and J by 3 bases, 12 bases remained unmatched. CDR3 DNA sequence: TGTGCCAGCAGATCGGCCCCGACAGGGTCGACAGATACGCAGTATTTT. It yields the protein CASRSAPTGSTDTQYF.

Here the CDR3 reads CATGLGKRDTQYF. The CDR3 DNA is TGTGCCACGGGACTAGGCAAGCGAGATACGCAGTATTTT. The J gene is TRBJ2-3, the V gene TRBV19; 8 bases match TRBD2. This CDR3 is built from 13 residues. Germline-derived CDR1 and CDR2 are LNHDA and SQIVND (reference sequence). J was trimmed by 5 bases and V by 10 bases; bases with no gene match: 8.

The V and J genes are TRBV15 and TRBJ2-7; weak D call: TRBD1 (5 bases). The V and J ends lost 3 bases and 6 bases respectively, with 24 bases between them. Germline CDR1 and CDR2: LNHNV and YYDKDF (reference sequence). CDR3 length: 17 residues. The CDR3 is CATSSGTNPGKWGEQYF. CDR3 coding DNA: TGTGCCACCAGCAGCGGTACCAACCCAGGGAAGTGGGGCGAGCAGTACTTC.

This clone was counted a few times. The CDR3, as DNA: TGTGCCTGGCGAGCGGGCGCGGACACTGAAGCTTTCTTT. Its protein is CAWRAGADTEAFF. J is TRBJ1-1 and V is TRBV30, with D unresolved. Trimming cost V 5 bases and J 3 bases, with 13 bases left between them. CDR1 GTSNPN and CDR2 SVGIG come from the germline V gene (reference sequence). This CDR3 spans 13 amino acids.

The chain is built from TRBV7-2 and TRBJ1-2, with D uncertain. CDR1 and CDR2 (germline): SGHTA, FQGNSA. This CDR3 is built from 12 residues. CDR3 amino acids: CVTGSDNYGYTF. For the CDR3, the DNA is TGTGTTACCGGGTCAGATAACTATGGCTACACCTTC.

The gene calls are TRBV5-1 and TRBJ2-7; 9 positions agree with TRBD1. The CDR3 is 13 residues long. Germline V CDR1 and CDR2: SGHRS, YFSETQ. J was trimmed by 4 bases and V by 5 bases; bases with no gene match: 4. CDR3 nucleotide sequence: TGCGCCAGCAGACGGGGACAGGGTTACGAGCAGTACTTC. Translated: CASRRGQGYEQYF.

The chain's CDR3 is CASSRTGVGEKLFF. Here the CDR3 DNA reads TGTGCCAGCAGCCGGACAGGGGTAGGGGAAAAACTGTTTTTT. The V call is TRBV6-5, the J call TRBJ1-4; TRBD1 aligns across 9 bases. This CDR3 spans 14 amino acids. Germline CDR1 reads MNHEY; CDR2 reads SVGAGI. The junction had 7 bases not matched to a gene; V was cut back by 6 bases and J by 8 bases.

The chain uses TRBV5-1 and TRBJ2-2, with TRBD1 identical over 8 bases. V gave up 6 bases and J gave up 4 bases; unmatched junction bases: 2. Germline-derived CDR1 and CDR2 are SGHRS and YFSETQ. The CDR3 is made up of 13 amino acids. This CDR3 is CASTDRGTGELFF. Here the CDR3 DNA reads TGCGCCAGCACCGACAGGGGCACCGGGGAGCTGTTTTTT.

Here the CDR3 DNA reads TGTGCCAGCAGTTTATCGACAGGGGTCAAGCAGTACTTC. It is translated as CASSLSTGVKQYF. The V and J genes are TRBV28 and TRBJ2-7, with 8 positions matching TRBD1. This CDR3 has 13 residues. Germline V gene data show CDR1 as MDHEN and CDR2 as SYDVKM. Trimming cost V 1 base and J 8 bases; bases outside gene matches: 4. Full variable domain (remainder filled in from reference TRBV28 and TRBJ2-7): DVKVTQSSRYLVKRTGEKVFLECVQDMDHENMFWYRQDPGLGLRLIYFSYDVKMKEKGDIPEGYSVSREKKERFSLILESASTNQTSMYLCASSLSTGVKQYFGPGTRLTVT.

The chain couples TRBV7-8 to TRBJ1-2, with D possibly matching TRBD1 (5 bases). The CDR3 is 14 amino acids. Germline loops: CDR1 SGHVS, CDR2 FQNEAQ. The ends were cut back, 5 bases at V and 6 bases at J, with 16 bases in the middle. CDR3 nucleotides: TGTGCCAGCAGCCTCGTACTAGGGGCGAATGGCTACACCTTC. Translation: CASSLVLGANGYTF.

The gene calls are TRBV10-3 and TRBJ2-2, with D tentatively TRBD1 (6 bases). V was cut by 10 bases and J by 4 bases, with 16 bases left in between. Germline V gene data show CDR1 as ENHRY and CDR2 as SYGVKD. CDR3 length: 14 residues. CDR3 in DNA: TGTGCCACCTCGACAGGAATTGGCACCGGGGAGCTGTTTTTT. It encodes CATSTGIGTGELFF.

The chain uses TRBV7-9 and TRBJ1-6; D is ambiguous. V was pared by 6 bases and J by 7 bases, with 10 bases between. The CDR3 has 13 amino acids. Germline V gives CDR1 SEHNR, CDR2 FQNEAQ (reference sequence). The CDR3 DNA is TGTGCCAGCAGGACCTCGTTAAATTCACCCCTCCACTTT. This translates into CASRTSLNSPLHF.

This clone was recorded a few times. Other nucleotide sequences in the sample specify the same CDR3. The CDR3 DNA reads TGCGCCAGCAGCTTGGGCGGGAACACTGAAGCTTTCTTT. Amino acid sequence: CASSLGGNTEAFF. The rearrangement uses TRBV5-1 and TRBJ1-1; D remains ambiguous. Trimming left V 0 bases short and J 1 base short, with 4 bases between. This CDR3 spans 13 amino acids. The germline V gene encodes CDR1 SGHRS and CDR2 YFSETQ.

V gene TRBV11-3 combines with J gene TRBJ2-1, with D perhaps TRBD1 (6 bases). Trimming stripped 5 bases from V and 5 bases from J, with 13 bases between. Germline CDR1 and CDR2: SGHNT and YENEEA. The CDR3 has 14 residues. CDR3 in amino acids: CASSQGNGDNEQFF. In DNA form, the CDR3 reads TGTGCCAGCAGCCAGGGGAACGGAGACAATGAGCAGTTCTTC.